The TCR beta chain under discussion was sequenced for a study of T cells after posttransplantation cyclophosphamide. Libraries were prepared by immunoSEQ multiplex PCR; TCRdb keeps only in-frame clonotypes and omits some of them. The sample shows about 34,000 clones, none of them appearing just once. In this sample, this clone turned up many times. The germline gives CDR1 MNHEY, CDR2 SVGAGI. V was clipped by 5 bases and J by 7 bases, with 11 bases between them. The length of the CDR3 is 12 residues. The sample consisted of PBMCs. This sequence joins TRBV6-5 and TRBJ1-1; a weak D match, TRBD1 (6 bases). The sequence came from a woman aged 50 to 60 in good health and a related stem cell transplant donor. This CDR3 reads CASSTGYGEAFF. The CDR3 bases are TGTGCCAGCAGTACAGGGTACGGTGAAGCTTTCTTT.